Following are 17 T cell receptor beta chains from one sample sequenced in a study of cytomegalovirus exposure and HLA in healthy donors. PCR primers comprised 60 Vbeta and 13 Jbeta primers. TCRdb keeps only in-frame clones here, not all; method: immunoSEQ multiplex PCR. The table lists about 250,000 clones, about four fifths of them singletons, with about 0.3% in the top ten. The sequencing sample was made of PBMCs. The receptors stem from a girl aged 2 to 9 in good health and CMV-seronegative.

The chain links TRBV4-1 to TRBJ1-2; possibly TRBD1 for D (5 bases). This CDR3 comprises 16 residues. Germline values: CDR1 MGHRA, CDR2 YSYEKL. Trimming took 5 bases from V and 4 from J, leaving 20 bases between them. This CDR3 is CASSSVQRRGSYGYTF. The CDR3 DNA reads TGCGCCAGCAGCTCCGTACAACGGCGGGGCTCCTATGGCTACACCTTC.

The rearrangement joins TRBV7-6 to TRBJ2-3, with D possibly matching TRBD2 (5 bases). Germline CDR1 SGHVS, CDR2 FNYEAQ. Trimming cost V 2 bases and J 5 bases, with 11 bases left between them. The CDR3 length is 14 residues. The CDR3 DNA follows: TGTGCCAGCAGCTTATTAGCGATCGGAGATACGCAGTATTTT. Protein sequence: CASSLLAIGDTQYF.

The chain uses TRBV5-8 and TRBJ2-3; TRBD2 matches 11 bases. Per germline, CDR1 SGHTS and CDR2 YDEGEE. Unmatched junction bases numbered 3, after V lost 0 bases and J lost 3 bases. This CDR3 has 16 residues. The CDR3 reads CASSLATSGDTDTQYF. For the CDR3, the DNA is TGTGCCAGCAGCTTGGCGACTAGCGGGGATACAGATACGCAGTATTTT.

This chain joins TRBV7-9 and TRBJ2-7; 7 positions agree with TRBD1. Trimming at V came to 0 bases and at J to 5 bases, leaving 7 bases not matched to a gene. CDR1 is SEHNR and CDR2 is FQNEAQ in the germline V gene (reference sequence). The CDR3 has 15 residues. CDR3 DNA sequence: TGTGCCAGCAGCTTAGCCGTCGACAGGGCGAACGAGCAGTACTTC. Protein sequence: CASSLAVDRANEQYF.

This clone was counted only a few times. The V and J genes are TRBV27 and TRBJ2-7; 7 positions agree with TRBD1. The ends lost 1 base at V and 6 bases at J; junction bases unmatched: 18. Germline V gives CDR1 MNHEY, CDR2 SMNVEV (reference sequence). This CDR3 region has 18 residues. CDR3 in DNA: TGTGCCAGCAGTTTATACGCCCCCCGGGACAGCGGTGGTCGCGAGCAGTACTTC. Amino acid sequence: CASSLYAPRDSGGREQYF.

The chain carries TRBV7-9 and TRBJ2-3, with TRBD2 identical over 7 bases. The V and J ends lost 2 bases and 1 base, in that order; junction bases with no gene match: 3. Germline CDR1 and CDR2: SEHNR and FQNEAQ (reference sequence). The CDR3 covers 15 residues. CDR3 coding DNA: TGTGCCAGCAGCTTATTGGGGGGGGGCACAGATACGCAGTATTTT. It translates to CASSLLGGGTDTQYF.

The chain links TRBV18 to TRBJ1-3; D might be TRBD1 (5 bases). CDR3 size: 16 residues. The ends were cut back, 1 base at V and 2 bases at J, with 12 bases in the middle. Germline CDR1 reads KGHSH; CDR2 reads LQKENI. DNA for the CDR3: TGTGCCAGCTCACCACGGGGGAGGATAGCTGGAAACACCATATATTTT. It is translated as CASSPRGRIAGNTIYF.

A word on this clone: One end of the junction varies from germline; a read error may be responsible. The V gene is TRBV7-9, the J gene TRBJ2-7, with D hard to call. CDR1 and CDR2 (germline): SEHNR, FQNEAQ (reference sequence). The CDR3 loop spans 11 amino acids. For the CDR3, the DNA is TGTTCCAGCAGCTTAGGAGACGAGCAGTACTTC. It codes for CSSSLGDEQYF.

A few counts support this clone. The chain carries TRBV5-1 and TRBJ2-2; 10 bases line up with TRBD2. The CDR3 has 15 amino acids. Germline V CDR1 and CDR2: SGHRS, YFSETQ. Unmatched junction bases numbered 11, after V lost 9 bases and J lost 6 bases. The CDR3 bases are TGCGCCACCAGACACCGACTAGCGGGCCCCGGGGAGCTGTTTTTT. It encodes CATRHRLAGPGELFF.

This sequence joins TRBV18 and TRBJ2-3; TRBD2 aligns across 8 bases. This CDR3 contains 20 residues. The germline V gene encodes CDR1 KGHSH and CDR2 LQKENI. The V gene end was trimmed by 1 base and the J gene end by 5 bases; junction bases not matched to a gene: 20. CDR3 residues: CASSPRTVAGRAVGGDTQYF. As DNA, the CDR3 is TGTGCCAGCTCACCACGGACAGTGGCCGGGAGGGCCGTGGGTGGAGATACGCAGTATTTT.

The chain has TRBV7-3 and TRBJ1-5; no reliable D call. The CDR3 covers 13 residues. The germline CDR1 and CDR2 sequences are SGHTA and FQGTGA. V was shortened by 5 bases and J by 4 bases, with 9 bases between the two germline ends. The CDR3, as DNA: TGTGCCAGCAGCACAGCCCCTAATCAGCCCCAGCATTTT. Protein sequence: CASSTAPNQPQHF.

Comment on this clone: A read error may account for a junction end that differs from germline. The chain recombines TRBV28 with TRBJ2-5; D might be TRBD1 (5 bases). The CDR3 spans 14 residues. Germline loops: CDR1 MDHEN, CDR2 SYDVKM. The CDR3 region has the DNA TGTGCCAGCAGCATCGGACACGATCAAGAGACCCAGCACTTC. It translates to CASSIGHDQETQHF.

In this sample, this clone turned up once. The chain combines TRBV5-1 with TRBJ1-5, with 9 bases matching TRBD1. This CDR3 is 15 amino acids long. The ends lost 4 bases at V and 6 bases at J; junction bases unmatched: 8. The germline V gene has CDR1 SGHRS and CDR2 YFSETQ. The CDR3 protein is CASSETTGGGQPQHF. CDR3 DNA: TGCGCCAGCAGCGAGACGACAGGGGGAGGTCAGCCCCAGCATTTT.

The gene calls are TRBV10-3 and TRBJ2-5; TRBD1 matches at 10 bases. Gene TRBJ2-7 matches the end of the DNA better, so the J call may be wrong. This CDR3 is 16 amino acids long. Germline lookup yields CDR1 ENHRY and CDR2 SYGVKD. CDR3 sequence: CAISEGPGQGTYEQYF. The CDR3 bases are TGTGCCATCAGTGAAGGTCCGGGACAGGGGACCTACGAGCAGTACTTC.

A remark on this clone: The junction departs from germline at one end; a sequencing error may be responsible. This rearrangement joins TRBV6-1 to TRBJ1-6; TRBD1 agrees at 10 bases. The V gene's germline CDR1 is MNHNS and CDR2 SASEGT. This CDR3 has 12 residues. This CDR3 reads CASRGTGTGVPF. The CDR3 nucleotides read TGTGCCAGCAGAGGTACCGGGACAGGGGTCCCCTTT.

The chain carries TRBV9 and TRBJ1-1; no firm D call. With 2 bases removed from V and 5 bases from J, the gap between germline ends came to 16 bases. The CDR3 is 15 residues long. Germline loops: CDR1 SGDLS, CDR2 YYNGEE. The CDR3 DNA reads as TGTGCCAGCAGCGTGGACGTCATGGGAGGTACTGAAGCTTTCTTT. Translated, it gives CASSVDVMGGTEAFF.

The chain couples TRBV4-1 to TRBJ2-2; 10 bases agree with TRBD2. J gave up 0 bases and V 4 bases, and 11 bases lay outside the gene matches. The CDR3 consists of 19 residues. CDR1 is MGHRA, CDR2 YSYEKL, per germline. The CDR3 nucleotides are TGCGCCAGCAGCCGCCCCGGGAATAGCGGGGGGACGAACACCGGGGAGCTGTTTTTT. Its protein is CASSRPGNSGGTNTGELFF.